A single T cell receptor beta chain is shown here with its context. Its binding antigen is unknown. No much larger clonotype is one base removed from it; base qualities were not supplied. This entry belongs to a study of blood T cell repertoires in COVID-19 (dated by TCRdb to the early 2020s). Study-wide context: Samples from collaborators originated in the United States, Italy and Spain and spanned both the acute and convalescent phases of COVID-19. HLA class I and class II types, where available, came from metadata supplied by the sample provider rather than from assay-based typing. Samples came from the ongoing ImmuneRACE study (first 160 participants) plus 1,254 subjects from 6 global collaborators. A freely available public database, intended as a resource for researchers studying the immune response to SARS-CoV-2, is where the repertoires were released. The material from the prospective study consisted of cDNA or gDNA derived from T cells, B-cell-depleted T cells, or PBMCs. Subjects who had been exposed to COVID-19, were actively infected with it, or had recovered from it provided the deeply sampled blood TCRbeta repertoires that made up the dataset. A de-identified subject ID, COVID-19 status, age in years and sex were almost always included in the sample metadata. What the work shows at the level of the full study, not this receptor alone: The quantity of clinical and demographic metadata differed by source and by participant and was supplied without curation.

TCRbeta CDR3 regions were amplified from genomic DNA using the immunoSEQ Assay, a bias-controlled multiplex PCR. Under the source paper's analysis protocol: The number of nucleated cells in each sample was estimated by amplification of reference gene primers within the assay. To quantify the absolute abundance of each unique TCRbeta CDR3 rearrangement, sequence reads were collapsed and filtered. For each sample, productive Simpson clonality was calculated by taking the square root of Simpson's diversity index across productive rearrangements. The source is immuneACCESS, and TCRdb retained only in-frame sequences with V and J called. Part of the clones is not carried over; for the studies checked, unresolved V genes explain less than half of this, and the remainder is unexplained. V and J calls and clone size come straight from that table; D and trimming were deduced from the DNA. The sample profile shows under 500,000 clones; about 85% of them were found once. The ten top clones hold approximately 2% of the sample.

In the prospective study, participants were 18 to 89 years old, resided in 20 to 30 geographic areas of the United States, and were enrolled through a virtual design. To assign participants to cohorts, the prospective study relied on clinical history that participants themselves reported in a screening survey and a study questionnaire. In the prospective study, whole blood, serum and a nasopharyngeal or oropharyngeal swab were collected from each participant by mobile phlebotomists. Prospective study participants could optionally give additional blood draws and questionnaires over an approximately two-month period. Blood samples from the prospective study were shipped frozen or at room temperature prior to DNA extraction. Trimming accounts for 3 bases at V and 6 bases at J, while the number of junction bases matched to no gene is 2. From its cysteine to its phenylalanine, the CDR3 spans 13 amino acids. Solely the CDR3 DNA is kept, with 39 bases framed from the first base.

The receptor was isolated from a woman under 30 with acute COVID-19. The chain couples TRBV12-3 or TRBV12-4 to TRBJ1-5; 7 bases in the junction line up with TRBD1. The specimen sequenced was PBMCs or T cells enriched from blood (not recorded which). The DNA sequence is given as TGTGCCAGCAGTTTGGACAGGCGTCAGCCCCAGCATTTT. Its product reads: CASSLDRRQPQHF.